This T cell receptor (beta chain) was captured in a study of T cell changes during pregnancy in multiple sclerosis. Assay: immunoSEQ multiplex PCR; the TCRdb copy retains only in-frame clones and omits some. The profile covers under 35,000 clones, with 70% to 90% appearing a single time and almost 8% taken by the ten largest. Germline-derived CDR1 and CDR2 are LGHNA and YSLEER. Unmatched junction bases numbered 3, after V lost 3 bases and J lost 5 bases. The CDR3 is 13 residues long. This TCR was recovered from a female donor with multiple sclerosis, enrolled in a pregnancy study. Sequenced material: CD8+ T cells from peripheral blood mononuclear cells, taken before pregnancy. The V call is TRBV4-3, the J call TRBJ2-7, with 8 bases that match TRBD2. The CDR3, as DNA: TGCGCCAGCAGCCACGGGGGGGCACACGAGCAGTACTTC. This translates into CASSHGGAHEQYF.